Each of the 20 T cell receptor beta chains below was sequenced from the same sample in a study of CXCR3-negative and CXCR3-positive naive CD8 T cells. The antigens these receptors bind are not known. Through 5' RACE with UMI labels, the TRB cDNA libraries were prepared. TCRdb reworked the 5' RACE reads into one entry per CDR3 protein, no DNA. Its clone listing holds around 63,000 distinct CDR3 sequences. Study results and limitations: Naive CXCR3-positive cells had TRB CDR3s more hydrophobic than those of CXCR3-negative naive cells.

The sequenced sample was naive CXCR3+ CD8+ T cells from blood. The subset denotes: CD45RO-CCR7+CD27+CD95- naive CD8+ T cells expressing CXCR3 (TNR3+). These receptors were collected from a human donor in good health. Some clones in this sample may be carry-over from other donors' samples.

The genes are TRBV7-9 and TRBJ1-1; lacking DNA, the TRBD1 call made by TCRdb goes unchecked. This CDR3 region has 13 residues. The V gene's germline CDR1 is SEHNR and CDR2 FQNEAQ (reference sequence). CDR3 sequence reads: CASSSQSGTEAFF. Filled out from reference TRBV7-9 and TRBJ1-1, the complete variable domain reads DTGVSQNPRHKITKRGQNVTFRCDPISEHNRLYWYRQTLGQGPEFLTYFQNEAQLEKSRLLSDRFSAERPKGSFSTLEIQRTEQGDSAMYLCASSSQSGTEAFFGQGTRLTVV.

The chain recombines TRBV4-2 with TRBJ2-7; TCRdb returns TRBD2, unconfirmable since there is no DNA. Germline assignment: CDR1 LGHNA and CDR2 YNFKEQ. The CDR3 totals 16 residues. The chain's CDR3 is CASSQDLASGVYEQYF.

The V and J genes are TRBV5-1 and TRBJ2-7. Germline lookup yields CDR1 SGHRS and CDR2 YFSETQ. There are 15 residues in the CDR3. The CDR3 loop is CASSLGQRVAYEQYF.

This clonotype is classed as medium-sized by frequency. The rearrangement links TRBV4-3 to TRBJ1-1; TCRdb gives TRBD1 as the D gene, but with no DNA this cannot be confirmed. The CDR3 runs 15 residues. Per germline, CDR1 LGHNA and CDR2 YSLEER. Here the CDR3 reads CASSQDRAGYSEAFF.

The chain joins TRBV29-1 to TRBJ2-7; the TCRdb call, TRBD1, lacks DNA for checking. Germline V gene data show CDR1 as SQVTM and CDR2 as ANQGSEA. CDR3 length: 13 residues. CDR3 sequence: CSVETGTGYEQYF.

The chain uses TRBV7-9 and TRBJ2-1; the TRBD2 assignment by TCRdb is unverifiable without DNA. Per germline, CDR1 SEHNR and CDR2 FQNEAQ (reference sequence). The CDR3 is 18 residues long. The CDR3 sequence is CASSLGPSGTSSYNEQFF.

V usage is TRBV12-3 or TRBV12-4 and J usage is TRBJ1-1; TCRdb names TRBD1, which stays unverified in the absence of DNA. The CDR3 is 12 residues long. The CDR3 sequence: CASRAGATEAFF.

The chain employs TRBV20-1 and TRBJ2-2; absent DNA, TCRdb's TRBD1 call cannot be checked. The CDR3 is made up of 14 amino acids. Germline V lookup: CDR1 DFQATT, CDR2 SNEGSKA (reference sequence). This CDR3 reads CSAPGQENTGELFF.

The rearrangement links TRBV29-1 to TRBJ1-2. CDR3 size: 12 residues. The V gene's germline CDR1 is SQVTM and CDR2 ANQGSEA. This CDR3 reads CSVDLGIDGYTF.

This CDR3 reads CSAVVALNEQFF. This rearrangement joins TRBV29-1 to TRBJ2-1; TCRdb designates TRBD2, a call that cannot be tested without DNA. There are 12 residues in the CDR3. Germline-derived CDR1 and CDR2 are SQVTM and ANQGSEA.

The chain joins TRBV28 to TRBJ2-3; TCRdb indicates TRBD1, and absent DNA this call remains unverified. The CDR3 is made up of 16 amino acids. Germline loops: CDR1 MDHEN, CDR2 SYDVKM. This CDR3 reads CASSNSRTGGTDTQYF.

V and J are TRBV29-1 and TRBJ2-4; TCRdb reports TRBD1, a call that lacks DNA to check it against. The germline V gene has CDR1 SQVTM and CDR2 ANQGSEA. The CDR3 consists of 13 residues. The CDR3 loop reads CSVWGSAKNIQYF.

The genes are TRBV3-1 and TRBJ2-3; as DNA is missing, the TRBD1 call by TCRdb cannot be tested. CDR3 length equals 14 residues. The V gene's germline CDR1 is LGHDT and CDR2 YNNKEL (reference sequence). CDR3 amino acids: CASSRDSLADTQYF.

This chain connects TRBV12-3 or TRBV12-4 to TRBJ2-5; TCRdb's D call of TRBD2 is untestable without DNA. The length of the CDR3 is 14 residues. CDR3 protein: CASSFSGGAETQYF.

The rearrangement links TRBV9 to TRBJ2-3. The CDR3 loop spans 18 amino acids. Germline assignment: CDR1 SGDLS and CDR2 YYNGEE. The CDR3: CASSVAATTDYNTDTQYF.

The V gene is TRBV29-1, the J gene TRBJ2-1; TCRdb outputs TRBD2, but without DNA this stays unchecked. The CDR3 is made up of 16 amino acids. The germline V gene has CDR1 SQVTM and CDR2 ANQGSEA. The CDR3 reads CSVEEPLRSSYNEQFF.

The chain couples TRBV7-2 to TRBJ2-2; TCRdb's D call of TRBD1 is untestable without DNA. Germline V gene lookup returns CDR1 SGHTA and CDR2 FQGNSA. The CDR3 is 14 residues long. The CDR3 sequence is CASTPYRGPGELFF.

This chain connects TRBV7-9 to TRBJ2-7. Germline V lookup: CDR1 SEHNR, CDR2 FQNEAQ (reference sequence). The CDR3 is 14 residues long. CDR3: CASSLASVANEQYF.

This chain uses TRBV27 with TRBJ1-2. Looked up from germline, CDR1 is MNHEY and CDR2 is SMNVEV (reference sequence). The length of the CDR3 is 13 residues. The CDR3 loop reads CASSLSSGFGYTF.

The rearrangement uses TRBV7-2 and TRBJ2-7; TCRdb reports TRBD2, a call that lacks DNA to check it against. Germline V gene lookup returns CDR1 SGHTA and CDR2 FQGNSA. The CDR3 loop spans 16 amino acids. This chain's CDR3 is CASSRRQGIGSYEQYF.